This T cell receptor beta chain was recorded in a study of blood T cell repertoires in COVID-19. Background on the study: The United States, Italy and Spain provided the acute and convalescent COVID-19 samples.

Authors' data handling: Researchers report that nucleated cell counts were estimated from reference gene primer amplification. The repertoire was sequenced with immunoSEQ multiplex PCR; TCRdb's copy has only in-frame clones and lacks some. D and trimming come from the DNA, and the V and J calls and clone size come from that table. The data show roughly 260,000 clones, 82% seen once. Germline V gene sequence: CDR1 MDHEN, CDR2 SYDVKM. The CDR3 has 15 amino acids. V was pared by 6 bases and J by 10 bases, with 22 bases between. Sequencing was done on a sample of peripheral blood. This TCR came from a young woman with acute or convalescent COVID-19. The V call is TRBV28, the J call TRBJ2-1; D unresolved. The CDR3 DNA is TGTGCCAGCAGCCCGGTAAGACTGCCCCTGTGGGAGCAGTTCTTC. Translation gives CASSPVRLPLWEQFF. The complete variable domain, with remaining parts taken from reference TRBV28 and TRBJ2-1, reads DVKVTQSSRYLVKRTGEKVFLECVQDMDHENMFWYRQDPGLGLRLIYFSYDVKMKEKGDIPEGYSVSREKKERFSLILESASTNQTSMYLCASSPVRLPLWEQFFGPGTRLTVL.